This TCR beta chain was observed in a study of T cell repertoires in cytomegalovirus infection. Study summary: It was recently identified HLA-C-restricted and well-studied HLA-B-restricted CMV epitopes that the study used. Broader study findings: Carriage of CMV together with the relevant HLA was identifiable through cumulative public TCR beta family frequency. Dominating the ex vivo response were HLA-C-restricted CMV-specific TCR beta clonotypes.

Comments on this clonotype: The antigen is not known.

TCRdb ran MiXCR on the reads and lists one entry per CDR3 protein. The sample includes a few hundred thousand distinct CDR3 sequences, over 35% of them seen just once. The germline V and J ends were trimmed by 4 bases and 0 bases, with 9 bases remaining between them. Germline V gene sequence: CDR1 LNHDA, CDR2 SQIVND (reference sequence). The CDR3 sequence is 14 residues long. The receptor was isolated from a human donor in good health (CMV status not recorded). Some clones in this sample may be carry-over from other donors' samples. The chain recombines TRBV19 with TRBJ1-2, with D maybe TRBD1 (5 bases). The specimen was cultured PBMCs, collected from culture after CMV antigen stimulation. The CDR3 is CASSKTEANYGYTF. CDR3 DNA: TGTGCCAGTAGTAAGACAGAAGCTAACTATGGCTACACCTTC.